This T cell receptor (beta chain) comes out of a study of response to subunit inactivated influenza vaccine (dated 2018 in TCRdb). The study in broad terms: The study used deep quantitative T cell receptor repertoire profiling to track responses to a trivalent subunit inactivated influenza vaccine. Here is what the overall study found, with its caveats: It was suggested by the authors that each seasonal influenza vaccination may recruit only a limited number of new T cells.

To prepare the library, RT-PCR was applied. The instrument given in TCRdb is Illumina HiSeq 2500. TCRdb passed the public sequencing reads through fastp at Q25 and MiXCR, retaining productive beta sequences. Rows are combined by CDR3 protein, so each entry shows the most common genes and DNA. This sample lists 590,000 or so distinct CDR3 sequences; roughly 15% were detected once. 7.6% of the sample is held by the ten biggest clonotypes. About this clonotype: Its antigen remains undetermined. No base-level quality is on record; no much larger clone is a single base apart.

This receptor was taken from a man aged 50-60 years who received an inactivated influenza vaccine. Donor details come from another sample of the same person, matched by shared clones. This specimen consisted of PBMCs from blood, obtained approximately 15 days before vaccination.

The CDR3 is CASSPLLTSTDTQYF. The DNA reads as follows: TGCGCCAGCAGCCCCCTCTTGACTAGCACAGATACGCAGTATTTT. Here the chain combines TRBV5-1 and TRBJ2-3; the D gene remains uncertain. Reading the germline V gene gives CDR1 SGHRS and CDR2 YFSETQ. V drops 4 bases and J drops 0 bases, leaving 12 bases in between. Including cysteine and phenylalanine, the CDR3 has 15 amino acids. Just CDR3 DNA is preserved here, 45 bases in frame from base 1. Where the CDR3 stops, the reference TRBV5-1 and TRBJ2-3 genes take over; the full variable domain is KAGVTQTPRYLIKTRGQQVTLSCSPISGHRSVSWYQQTPGQGLQFLFEYFSETQRNKGNFPGRFSGRQFSNSRSEMNVSTLELGDSALYLCASSPLLTSTDTQYFGPGTRLTVL.